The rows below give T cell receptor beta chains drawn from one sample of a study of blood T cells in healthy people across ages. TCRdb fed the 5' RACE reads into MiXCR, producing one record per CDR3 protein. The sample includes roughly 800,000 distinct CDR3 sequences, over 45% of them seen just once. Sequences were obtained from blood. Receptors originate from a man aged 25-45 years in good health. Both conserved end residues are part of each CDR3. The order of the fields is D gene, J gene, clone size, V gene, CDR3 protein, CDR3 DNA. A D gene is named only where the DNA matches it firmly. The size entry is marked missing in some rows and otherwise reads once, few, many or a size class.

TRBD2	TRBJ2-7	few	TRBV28	CATISGSKSLEQYF	TGTGCCACTATTAGCGGGAGTAAGTCCCTCGAGCAGTACTTC
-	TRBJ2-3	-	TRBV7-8	CASIAPASTDTQYF	TGTGCCAGCATTGCTCCGGCTAGCACAGATACGCAGTATTTT
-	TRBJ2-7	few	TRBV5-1	CASSLAQGRGAPYEQYF	TGCGCCAGCAGCTTGGCCCAGGGGAGGGGAGCTCCCTACGAGCAGTACTTC
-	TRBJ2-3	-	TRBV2	CASGLQADTQYF	TGTGCCAGCGGGTTACAGGCCGATACGCAGTATTTT
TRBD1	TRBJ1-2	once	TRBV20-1	CSVRTGEVYGYTF	TGCAGTGTCCGGACAGGGGAAGTCTATGGCTACACCTTC
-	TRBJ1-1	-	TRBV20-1	CSAPGRGEAFF	TGCAGTGCACCGGGGCGAGGTGAAGCTTTCTTT
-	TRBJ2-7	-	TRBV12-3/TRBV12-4	CASSRKTGGSRSYEQYF	TGTGCCAGCAGCCGCAAGACCGGTGGATCAAGGTCCTACGAGCAGTACTTC
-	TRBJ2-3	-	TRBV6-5	CASSYSSQGPITDTQYF	TGTGCCAGCAGTTACTCGAGTCAGGGTCCCATCACAGATACGCAGTATTTT
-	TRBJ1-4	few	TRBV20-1	CSARPQEKLFF	TGCAGTGCTAGGCCACAGGAAAAACTGTTTTTT
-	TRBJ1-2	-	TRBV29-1	CSVEDPGTYGYTF	TGCAGCGTTGAAGATCCAGGTACCTATGGCTACACCTTC
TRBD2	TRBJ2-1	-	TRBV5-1	CASSLPPLAGGNEQFF	TGCGCCAGCAGCCTCCCCCCACTAGCGGGAGGCAATGAGCAGTTCTTC
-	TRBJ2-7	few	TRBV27	CASSLSATAMIYEQYF	TGTGCCAGCAGTTTATCGGCGACCGCCATGATCTACGAGCAGTACTTC
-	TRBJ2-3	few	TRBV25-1	CASSGSVSTDTQYF	TGTGCCAGCAGTGGTAGCGTAAGCACAGATACGCAGTATTTT
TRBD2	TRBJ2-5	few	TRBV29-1	CSAASGGRQETQYF	TGCAGCGCCGCAAGCGGGGGGAGACAAGAGACCCAGTACTTC
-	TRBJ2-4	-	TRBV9	CASSVDEGLVDIQYF	TGTGCCAGCAGCGTAGACGAGGGGTTGGTGGACATTCAGTACTTC
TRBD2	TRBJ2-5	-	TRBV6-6	CASSDIGTIQETQYF	TGTGCCAGCAGTGATATAGGGACTATACAAGAGACCCAGTACTTC
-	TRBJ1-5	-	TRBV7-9	CASSLYVGSGGNQPQHF	TGTGCCAGCAGCTTATATGTGGGCAGCGGGGGCAATCAGCCCCAGCATTTT
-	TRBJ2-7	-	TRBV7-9	CASSYLGAYEQYF	TGTGCCAGCTCCTACCTGGGGGCCTACGAGCAGTACTTC
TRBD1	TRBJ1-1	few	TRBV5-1	CASSLVGTGNTEAFF	TGCGCCAGCAGCTTGGTAGGGACAGGGAACACTGAAGCTTTCTTT
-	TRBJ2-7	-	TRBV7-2	CASSLTVRPYEQYF	TGTGCCAGCAGCTTAACGGTCCGCCCCTACGAGCAGTACTTC
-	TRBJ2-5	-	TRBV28	CASSPHQPGGKKETQYF	TGTGCCAGCAGTCCACATCAACCCGGGGGAAAAAAAGAGACCCAGTACTTC
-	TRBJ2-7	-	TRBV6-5	CTSSYLWGQGGYEQYF	TGTACCAGCAGTTACCTGTGGGGTCAAGGGGGCTACGAGCAGTACTTC
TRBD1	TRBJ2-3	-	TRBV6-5	CASRPKQGFGTDTQYF	TGTGCCAGCAGGCCGAAACAGGGGTTTGGCACAGATACGCAGTATTTT
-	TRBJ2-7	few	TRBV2	CASSATGLGSYEQYF	TGTGCCAGCAGCGCTACAGGGCTAGGCTCCTACGAGCAGTACTTC
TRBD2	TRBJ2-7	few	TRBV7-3	CASSSGLAGEQYF	TGTGCCAGCAGTTCAGGACTAGCGGGCGAGCAGTACTTC
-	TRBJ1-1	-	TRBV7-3	CASSLEGGNTEAFF	TGTGCCAGCAGCTTAGAGGGGGGGAACACTGAAGCTTTCTTT
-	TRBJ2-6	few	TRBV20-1	CSAPPRSGANVLTF	TGCAGTGCCCCCCCCCGCTCTGGGGCCAACGTCCTGACTTTC
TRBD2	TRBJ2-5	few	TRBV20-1	CSARGLLAGSTRGETQYF	TGCAGTGCTAGAGGCCTACTAGCGGGGTCCACCCGTGGAGAGACCCAGTACTTC
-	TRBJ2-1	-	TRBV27	CASSLSFGALVNEQFF	TGTGCCAGCAGTTTATCATTCGGGGCCCTGGTGAATGAGCAGTTCTTC
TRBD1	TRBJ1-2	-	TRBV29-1	CSGGQGPNYGYTF	TGCAGCGGGGGACAGGGTCCCAACTATGGCTACACCTTC
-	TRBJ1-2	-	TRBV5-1	CASSPDGINGDYGYTF	TGCGCCAGCAGCCCGGACGGCATCAACGGTGATTATGGCTACACCTTC
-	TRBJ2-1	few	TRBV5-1	CASSEDSWDEQFF	TGCGCCAGCAGCGAGGACAGTTGGGATGAGCAGTTCTTC
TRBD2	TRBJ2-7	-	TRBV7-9	CASRPSGGNFYEQYF	TGTGCCAGCAGACCTAGCGGGGGCAATTTCTACGAGCAGTACTTC
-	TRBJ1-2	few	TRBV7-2	CATGQSGLRSYGYTF	TGTGCCACCGGACAATCGGGACTCCGCTCCTATGGCTACACCTTC
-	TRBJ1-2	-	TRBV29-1	CSVEDLTTETSGYTF	TGCAGCGTTGAAGATCTTACAACGGAGACTTCGGGCTACACCTTC
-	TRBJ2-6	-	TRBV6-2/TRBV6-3	CASGEAVTGANVLTF	TGTGCCAGCGGGGAGGCGGTAACTGGGGCCAACGTCCTGACTTTC
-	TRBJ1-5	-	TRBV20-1	CSARVVGNQPQHF	TGCAGTGCTAGAGTCGTGGGCAATCAGCCCCAGCATTTT
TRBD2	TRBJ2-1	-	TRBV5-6	CASSSTSGIYYNEQFF	TGTGCCAGCAGCTCGACTAGCGGGATATACTACAATGAGCAGTTCTTC
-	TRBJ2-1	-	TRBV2	CASSGGSRNEQFF	TGTGCCAGCAGTGGAGGTAGCCGCAATGAGCAGTTCTTC
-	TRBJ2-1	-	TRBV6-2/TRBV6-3	CASSYSGGKTNEQFF	TGTGCCAGCAGTTACTCGGGGGGAAAGACAAATGAGCAGTTCTTC
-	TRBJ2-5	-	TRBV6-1	CASSRSLYGPGTETQYF	TGTGCCAGCAGCCGGTCTTTGTACGGTCCGGGAACAGAGACCCAGTACTTC
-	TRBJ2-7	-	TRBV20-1	CSAEGRSSYEQYF	TGCAGTGCCGAGGGCCGAAGCTCCTACGAGCAGTACTTC